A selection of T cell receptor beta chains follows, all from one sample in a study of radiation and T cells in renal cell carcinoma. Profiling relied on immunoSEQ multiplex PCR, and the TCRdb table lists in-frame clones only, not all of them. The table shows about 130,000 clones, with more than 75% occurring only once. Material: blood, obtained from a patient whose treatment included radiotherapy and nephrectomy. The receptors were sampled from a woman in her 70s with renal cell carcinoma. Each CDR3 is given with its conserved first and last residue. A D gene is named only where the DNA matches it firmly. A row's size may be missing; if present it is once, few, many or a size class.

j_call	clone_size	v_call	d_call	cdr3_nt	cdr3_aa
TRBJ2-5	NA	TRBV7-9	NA	TGTGCCAGCAGCGCCCTGGGTGCTACCCAAGAGACCCAGTACTTC	CASSALGATQETQYF
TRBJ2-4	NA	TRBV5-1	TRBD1	TGCGCCAGCAGGCCGGGACAGGGGGCGGCCATTCAGTACTTC	CASRPGQGAAIQYF
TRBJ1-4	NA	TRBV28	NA	TGTGCCAGCAGTGGAGTTAACACCGTGGAAAAACTGTTTTTT	CASSGVNTVEKLFF
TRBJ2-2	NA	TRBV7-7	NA	TGTGCTAGCAGCTTAGAGTCGTCCAACACCGGGGAGCTGTTTTTT	CASSLESSNTGELFF
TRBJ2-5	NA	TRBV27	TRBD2	TGTGCCAGCAGTTCCAGGACTAGCGGGGGGGCGGCAGAGACCCAGTACTTC	CASSSRTSGGAAETQYF
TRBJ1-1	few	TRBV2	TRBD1	TGTGCCAGCGGTTCGGACCGGGACAGGGGGGGCACTGAAGCTTTCTTT	CASGSDRDRGGTEAFF
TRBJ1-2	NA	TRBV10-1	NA	TGCGCCAGCAGTGCAGACAGCCCTTTAGACTATGGCTACACCTTC	CASSADSPLDYGYTF
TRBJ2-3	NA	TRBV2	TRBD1	TGTGCCAGCACGAGGGGGGACAGGGACGCAAATACGCAGTATTTT	CASTRGDRDANTQYF
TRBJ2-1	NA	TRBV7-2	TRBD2	TGTGCCAGCAGCTTAGGGCCTAGCGGGGGCGGTTTCAATGAGCAGTTCTTC	CASSLGPSGGGFNEQFF
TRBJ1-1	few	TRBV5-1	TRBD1	TGCGCCAGCAGCTTGACAATATCGACAGGGTCCACTGAAGCTTTCTTT	CASSLTISTGSTEAFF
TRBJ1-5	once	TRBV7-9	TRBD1	TGTGCCAGCAGTCCCGACAGGGGGGGCTTTGGAGGCAATCAGCCCCAGCATTTT	CASSPDRGGFGGNQPQHF
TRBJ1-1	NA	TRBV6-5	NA	TGTGCCAGCAGTTACTCAACGGGGGACACTGAAGCTTTCTTT	CASSYSTGDTEAFF
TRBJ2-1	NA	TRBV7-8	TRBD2	TGTGCCAGCAGCTCCCCTAGCGGGGGCAATGAGCAGTTCTTC	CASSSPSGGNEQFF
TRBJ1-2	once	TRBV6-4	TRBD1	TGTGCCAGCAGTGACTCTAGACAGGGAAAACACTATGGCTACACCTTC	CASSDSRQGKHYGYTF
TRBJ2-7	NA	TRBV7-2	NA	TGTGCCAGCAGCTTAGGGCAGATAAACTACGAGCAGTACTTC	CASSLGQINYEQYF
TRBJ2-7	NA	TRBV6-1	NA	TGTGCCAGCACCGGGTCAGGGAGCTTCAACGAGCAGTACTTC	CASTGSGSFNEQYF
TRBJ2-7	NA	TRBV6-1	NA	TGTGCCAGCAGTGAACTTAGCTTAACCCACGAGCAGTACTTC	CASSELSLTHEQYF
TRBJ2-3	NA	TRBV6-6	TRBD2	TGTGCCAGCAGTTATACGGGCGGGGGGGCGGAGACGCAGTATTTT	CASSYTGGGAETQYF
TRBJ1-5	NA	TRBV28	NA	TGTGCCAGCAGTTTATTTGGGCAGGAGAGTCAGCCCCAGCATTTT	CASSLFGQESQPQHF
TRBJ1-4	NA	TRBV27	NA	TGTGCCAGCAGTTCACCCGGGACGGCTAATGAAAAACTGTTTTTT	CASSSPGTANEKLFF
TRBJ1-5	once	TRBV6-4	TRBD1	TGTGCCAGCAGTCCGCGACAGGGGGATGGTCAGCCCCAGCATTTT	CASSPRQGDGQPQHF
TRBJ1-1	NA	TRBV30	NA	TGTGCCTGGAGTCGGGGGGGGAACACTGAAGCTTTCTTT	CAWSRGGNTEAFF
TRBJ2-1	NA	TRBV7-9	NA	TGTGCCAGCAGCCAAAGGACGGGTGAGCAGTTCTTC	CASSQRTGEQFF
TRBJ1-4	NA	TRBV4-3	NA	TGCGCCAGCAGCCAAGACCTCAGGCAGGGAACCAGTAGCGGGACTAATGAAAAACTGTTTTTT	CASSQDLRQGTSSGTNEKLFF
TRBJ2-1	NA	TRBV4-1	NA	TGCGCCAGCAGCCAACAATACAATGAGCAGTTCTTC	CASSQQYNEQFF
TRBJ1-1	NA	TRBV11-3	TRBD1	TGTGCCAGCAGCCTCAGGGGGCTCGGGACTGAAGCTTTCTTT	CASSLRGLGTEAFF
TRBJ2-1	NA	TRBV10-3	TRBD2	TGTGCCATCAGTGATAAATCTAGCGGGCGCCAGTACAATGAGCAGTTCTTC	CAISDKSSGRQYNEQFF
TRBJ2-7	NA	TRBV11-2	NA	TGTGCCAGCAGCTCACGGACGGAGTCCTACGAGCAGTACTTC	CASSSRTESYEQYF
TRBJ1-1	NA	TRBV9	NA	TGTGCCAGCAGCCTCATTGGGGCTGGGACTGAAGCTTTCTTT	CASSLIGAGTEAFF
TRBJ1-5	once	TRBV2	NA	TGTGCCAGCAGTGTTCAAGGGTTAGGCAATCAGCCCCAGCATTTT	CASSVQGLGNQPQHF
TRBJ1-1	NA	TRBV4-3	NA	TGCGCCAGCAGCCAAGAATCGAACACTGAAGCTTTCTTT	CASSQESNTEAFF
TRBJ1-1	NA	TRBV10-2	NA	TGCGCCAGCAGTGAAGTGGCAGAGAACACTGAAGCTTTCTTT	CASSEVAENTEAFF
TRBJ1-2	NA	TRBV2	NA	TGTGCCAGCAGTGCAACCTATGGCTACACCTTC	CASSATYGYTF
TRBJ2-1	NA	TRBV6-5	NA	TGTGCCAGCAGTTATAGCAATGAGCAGTTCTTC	CASSYSNEQFF
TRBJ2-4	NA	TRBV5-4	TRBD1	TGTGCCAGCAGCCTTGGACAGGGGGCCAAAAACATTCAGTACTTC	CASSLGQGAKNIQYF
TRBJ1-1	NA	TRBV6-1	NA	TGTGCCAGCGTTCGGACACGAGGGGGGGACACTGAAGCTTTCTTT	CASVRTRGGDTEAFF
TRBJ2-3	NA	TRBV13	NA	TGTGCCAGCAGCTTAGGCCTTGGGGGCGCGACGGCAGATACGCAGTATTTT	CASSLGLGGATADTQYF
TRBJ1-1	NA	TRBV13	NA	TGTGCCAGCAGCTTAGGGCACCTCACTGAAGCTTTCTTT	CASSLGHLTEAFF
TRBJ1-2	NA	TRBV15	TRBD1	TGTGCCACCAGCAGCTATAACCGACAGGGTGGAAATTATGGCTACACCTTC	CATSSYNRQGGNYGYTF
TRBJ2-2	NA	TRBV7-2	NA	TGTGCCAGCAAACGGGGGCCAGTCGGGGAGCTGTTTTTT	CASKRGPVGELFF
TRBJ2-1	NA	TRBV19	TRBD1	TGTGCCAGTAGCCGCGGGACAGGGGAAAGGAATGAGCAGTTCTTC	CASSRGTGERNEQFF
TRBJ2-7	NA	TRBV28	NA	TGTGCCACAGGGTCCCACAGGGGAGGGTTGGCCTACGAGCAGTACTTC	CATGSHRGGLAYEQYF
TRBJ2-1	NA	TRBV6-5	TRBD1	TGTGCCAGCAGTTACTTCGGACAGGGGGGCAATGAGCAGTTCTTC	CASSYFGQGGNEQFF
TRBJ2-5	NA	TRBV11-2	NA	TGTGCCAGCAGCTTATTGTCCCCCGGAGAGACCCAGTACTTC	CASSLLSPGETQYF
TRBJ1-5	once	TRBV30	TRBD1	TGTGCCTGGAGTTTTGCACAGGGGTCTCAGCCCCAGCATTTT	CAWSFAQGSQPQHF